Below, one TCR beta chain is given with its context. From germline, CDR1 is SGHRS and CDR2 YFSETQ. The V and J ends lost 0 bases and 3 bases respectively, with 9 bases between them. This CDR3 is built from 14 residues. As handled by the study authors: Reference gene primer amplification in the assay estimated nucleated cell counts. TCRdb's copy holds only in-frame clones and misses some; the assay was immunoSEQ multiplex PCR. V, J and clone size were drawn from that table, and D and trimming were deduced from the DNA. The table lists under 200,000 clones, 82% of them singletons. The sample belongs to a study of blood T cell repertoires in COVID-19. Study overall: Samples came from the United States, Italy and Spain, spanning acute and convalescent COVID-19. The analysed material was cDNA or gDNA that came from T cells, B-cell-depleted T cells, or PBMCs.

It was during active infection that Seattle patients were enrolled and then longitudinally followed. The chain uses TRBV5-1 and TRBJ1-2, with a weak D call TRBD1 (5 bases). The clonotype comes from a woman aged 55-70 years with COVID-19, enrolled during active disease. Sequencing was done on a sample of peripheral blood. This CDR3 is CASSLAQGYYGYTF. CDR3 in DNA: TGCGCCAGCAGCTTGGCTCAGGGTTACTATGGCTACACCTTC.